This TCR beta chain originates from a study of long-term antiretroviral therapy in people with HIV. At survey level, the immunoSEQ assay was run in its v3.0 version. TCRdb's copy holds only in-frame clones and misses some; the assay was immunoSEQ multiplex PCR. The repertoire holds some 29,000 clones, with approximately 90% as singletons. Between the trimmed V and J ends, which lost 3 bases and 2 bases, there was a span of 12 bases. The germline gives CDR1 SGHNT, CDR2 YENEEA. This CDR3 has 15 amino acids. This clonotype was obtained from a man aged 50 or older with HIV. The input for sequencing was unsorted PBMCs, taken 3.2 years before starting antiretroviral therapy. The chain couples TRBV11-3 to TRBJ2-3, with a weak D call TRBD2 (6 bases). CDR3 sequence reads: CASSFVSGSTDTQYF. CDR3 DNA: TGTGCCAGCAGCTTCGTTAGCGGCTCCACAGATACGCAGTATTTT.